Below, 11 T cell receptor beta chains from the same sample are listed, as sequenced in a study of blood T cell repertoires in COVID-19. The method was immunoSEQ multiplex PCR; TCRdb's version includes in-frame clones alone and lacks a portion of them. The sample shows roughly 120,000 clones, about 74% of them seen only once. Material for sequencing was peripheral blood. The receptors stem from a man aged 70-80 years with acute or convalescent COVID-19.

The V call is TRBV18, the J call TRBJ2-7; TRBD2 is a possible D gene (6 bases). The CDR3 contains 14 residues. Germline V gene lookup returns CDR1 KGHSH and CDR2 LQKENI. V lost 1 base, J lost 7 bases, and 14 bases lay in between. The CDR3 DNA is TGTGCCAGCTCACCACGGAGGGCTGTGGGGGAGCAGTACTTC. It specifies CASSPRRAVGEQYF.

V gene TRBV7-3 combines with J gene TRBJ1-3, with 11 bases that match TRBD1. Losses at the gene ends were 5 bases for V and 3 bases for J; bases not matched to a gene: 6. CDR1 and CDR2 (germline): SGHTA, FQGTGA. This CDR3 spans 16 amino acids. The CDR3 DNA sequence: TGTGCCAGCAGCCTTCCGGGACAGGGGGTTGGAAACACCATATATTTT. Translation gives CASSLPGQGVGNTIYF. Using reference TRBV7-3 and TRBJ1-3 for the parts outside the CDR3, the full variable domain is GAGVSQTPSNKVTEKGKYVELRCDPISGHTALYWYRQSLGQGPEFLIYFQGTGAADDSGLPNDRFFAVRPEGSVSTLKIQRTERGDSAVYLCASSLPGQGVGNTIYFGEGSWLTVV.

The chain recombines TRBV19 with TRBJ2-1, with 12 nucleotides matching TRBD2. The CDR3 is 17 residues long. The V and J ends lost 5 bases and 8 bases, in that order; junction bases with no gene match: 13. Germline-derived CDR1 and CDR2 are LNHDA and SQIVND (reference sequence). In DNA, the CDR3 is TGTGCCAGTAGTCTCAGGACTAGCGGGAATTTGTTTGATGAGCAGTTCTTC. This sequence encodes CASSLRTSGNLFDEQFF. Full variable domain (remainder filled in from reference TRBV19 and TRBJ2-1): DGGITQSPKYLFRKEGQNVTLSCEQNLNHDAMYWYRQDPGQGLRLIYYSQIVNDFQKGDIAEGYSVSREKKESFPLTVTSAQKNPTAFYLCASSLRTSGNLFDEQFFGPGTRLTVL.

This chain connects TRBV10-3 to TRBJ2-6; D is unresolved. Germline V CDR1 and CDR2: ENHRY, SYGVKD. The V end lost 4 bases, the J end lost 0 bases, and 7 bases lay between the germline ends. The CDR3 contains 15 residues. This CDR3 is CAISAPDSGANVLTF. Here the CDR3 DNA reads TGTGCCATCAGTGCGCCAGACTCTGGGGCCAACGTCCTGACTTTC.

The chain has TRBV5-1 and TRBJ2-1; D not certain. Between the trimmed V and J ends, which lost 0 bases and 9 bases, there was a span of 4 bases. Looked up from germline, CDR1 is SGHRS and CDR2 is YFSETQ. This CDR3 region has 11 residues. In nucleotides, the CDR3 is TGCGCCAGCAGCTTGGACAGTGAGCAGTTCTTC. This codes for CASSLDSEQFF.

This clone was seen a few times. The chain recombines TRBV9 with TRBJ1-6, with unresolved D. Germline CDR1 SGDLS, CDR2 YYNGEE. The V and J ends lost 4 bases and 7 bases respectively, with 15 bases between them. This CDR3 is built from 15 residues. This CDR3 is CASSPIPGKNSPLHF. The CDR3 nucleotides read TGTGCCAGCAGCCCGATACCGGGAAAAAATTCACCCCTCCACTTT. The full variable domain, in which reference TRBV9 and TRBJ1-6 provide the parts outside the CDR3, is DSGVTQTPKHLITATGQRVTLRCSPRSGDLSVYWYQQSLDQGLQFLIQYYNGEERAKGNILERFSAQQFPDLHSELNLSSLELGDSALYFCASSPIPGKNSPLHFGNGTRLTVT.

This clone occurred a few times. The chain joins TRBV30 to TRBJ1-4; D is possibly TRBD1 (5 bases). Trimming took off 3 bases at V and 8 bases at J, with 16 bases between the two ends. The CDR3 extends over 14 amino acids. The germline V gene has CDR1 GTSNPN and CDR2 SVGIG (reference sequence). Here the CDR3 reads CAWSPGMSMEKLFF. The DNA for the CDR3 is TGTGCCTGGAGCCCAGGGATGTCAATGGAAAAACTGTTTTTT.

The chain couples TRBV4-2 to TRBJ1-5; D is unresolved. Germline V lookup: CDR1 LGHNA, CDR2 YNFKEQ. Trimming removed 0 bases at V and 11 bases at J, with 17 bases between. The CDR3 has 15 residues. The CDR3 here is CASSQEIGVPAAQHF. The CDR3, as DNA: TGTGCCAGCAGCCAAGAAATAGGTGTCCCAGCGGCCCAGCATTTT.

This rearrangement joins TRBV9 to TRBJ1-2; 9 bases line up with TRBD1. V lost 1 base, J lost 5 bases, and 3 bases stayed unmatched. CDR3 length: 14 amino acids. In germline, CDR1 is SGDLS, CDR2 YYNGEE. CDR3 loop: CASSVPGQGYGYTF. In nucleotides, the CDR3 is TGTGCCAGCAGCGTACCGGGACAGGGTTATGGCTACACCTTC.

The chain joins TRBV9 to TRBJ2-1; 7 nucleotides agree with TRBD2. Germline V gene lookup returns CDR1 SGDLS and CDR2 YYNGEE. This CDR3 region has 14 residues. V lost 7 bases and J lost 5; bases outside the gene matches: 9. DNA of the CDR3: TGTGCCAGCTCACGCGCGGGGGTAGACAATGAGCAGTTCTTC. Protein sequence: CASSRAGVDNEQFF. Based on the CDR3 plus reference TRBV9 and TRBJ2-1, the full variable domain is DSGVTQTPKHLITATGQRVTLRCSPRSGDLSVYWYQQSLDQGLQFLIQYYNGEERAKGNILERFSAQQFPDLHSELNLSSLELGDSALYFCASSRAGVDNEQFFGPGTRLTVL.

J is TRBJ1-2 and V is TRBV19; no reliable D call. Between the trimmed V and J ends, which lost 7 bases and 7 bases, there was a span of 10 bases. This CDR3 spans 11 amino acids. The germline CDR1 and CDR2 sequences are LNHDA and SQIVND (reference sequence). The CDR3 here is CASTYSGGYTF. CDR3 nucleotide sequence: TGTGCCAGTACCTATAGCGGTGGCTACACCTTC.